This record concerns one TCR beta chain sequence. Antigen specificity is unknown. V lost 0 bases and J lost 7, with 6 bases in between. The CDR3 length is 12 residues. Germline CDR1 and CDR2: MNHEY and SVGAGI. Each CDR3 protein gets one entry after TCRdb re-called the reads with MiXCR. The sample records fewer than 85,000 distinct CDR3 sequences, 40% to 50% being singletons. The record originates from a study of T cell repertoires in cytomegalovirus infection. Whole-study context: HLA-C-restricted CMV epitopes, recently identified, and well-studied HLA-B-restricted ones were used by the study. The public TCR beta signatures pointed to both CMV infection and matching HLA type.

The rearrangement links TRBV6-5 to TRBJ1-1, with no clear D. The clonotype was recovered from a human donor in good health (CMV status not recorded). Some clones in this sample may be carry-over from other donors' samples. This material consisted of CD8+ T cells from cultured PBMCs, taken from culture after CMV antigen stimulation. In nucleotides, the CDR3 is TGTGCCAGCAGTTACTCGGGGAGTGAAGCTTTCTTT. This translates into CASSYSGSEAFF.